The rows below give T cell receptor beta chains drawn from one sample of a study of T cell responses to AZD1222 COVID-19 vaccine. Data came from immunoSEQ multiplex PCR; TCRdb stores just in-frame clones and leaves some out. The sample has 140,000 to 150,000 clones; approximately 90% are singletons. This material consisted of peripheral blood, taken 28 days after the second AZD1222 dose. The receptor source for this set is an adult who received the AZD1222 COVID-19 vaccine. The conserved cysteine and the conserved F or W are not part of the CDR3 here. A row's size may be missing; if present it is once, few, many or a size class.

clone size	V gene	J gene	CDR3 protein
.	TRBV15	TRBJ1-2	AAGLVRGRYT
once	TRBV24-1	TRBJ2-2	ATRRGQDTGELF
.	TRBV6-5	TRBJ2-7	ASRGRNPTYEQY
.	TRBV19	TRBJ1-1	ASSTQSGVSEAF
.	TRBV11-2	TRBJ1-5	ASSLDGRYSNQPQH
.	TRBV28	TRBJ1-2	ASSSSGQNLANYGYT
once	TRBV15	TRBJ2-7	ATSRTDSYEQY
.	TRBV27	TRBJ2-5	ASSSEMDRGLETQY
.	TRBV2	TRBJ2-1	ASSGEGGRWEQF
.	TRBV19	TRBJ2-7	ASSITSGTPDEQY
few	TRBV18	TRBJ2-5	ASSPQETQY
.	TRBV3-1/TRBV3-2	TRBJ1-6	ASSQVESSPLH
.	TRBV10-2	TRBJ1-3	ASSEVKVSGNTIY
.	TRBV10-1	TRBJ1-1	ASSGHRGLNTEAF
once	TRBV5-1	TRBJ1-5	ASSIWTGGDQPQH
.	TRBV27	TRBJ1-6	ASSLQGGDSPLH
.	TRBV10-2	TRBJ1-1	ASSEGHGGAEAF
.	TRBV7-3	TRBJ2-1	ASSLKGSSGKAYEQF
.	TRBV28	TRBJ2-1	ASSFNGAPSSYNEQF
.	TRBV27	TRBJ2-7	ASSRQGSYEQY
once	TRBV6-5	TRBJ2-3	ASSFGGRGTDTQY
.	TRBV6-5	TRBJ2-5	ASRSGPGQETQY
.	TRBV3-1/TRBV3-2	TRBJ1-5	ASSQDSNGQPQH
.	TRBV30	TRBJ1-3	AWSGGSGNTIY
.	TRBV5-1	TRBJ1-1	ASSQSRDSPTEAF
.	TRBV13	TRBJ1-3	ASSSTGGAVAGNTIY
.	TRBV6-2/TRBV6-3	TRBJ1-1	ASSQPGTGAF
.	TRBV19	TRBJ1-6	ASREQETYNSPLH
.	TRBV11-2	TRBJ2-1	ASSPRQGDNEQF
.	TRBV6-2/TRBV6-3	TRBJ2-1	ASSYGTSANEQF
.	TRBV6-5	TRBJ2-5	ASSPSRVGQETQY
.	TRBV6-5	TRBJ1-5	ASSYSAEDSNQPQH
.	TRBV7-2	TRBJ2-7	ASKEDENNYEQY
once	TRBV28	TRBJ1-6	ASRVVSYNSPLH
once	TRBV29-1	TRBJ2-1	SVGLAGVHNEQF
.	TRBV4-2	TRBJ1-1	ASSQSPGTGSYTEAF
.	TRBV7-2	TRBJ1-5	ASNFIGQPQH
.	TRBV28	TRBJ1-3	ASSPRGSGNTIY
once	TRBV11-2	TRBJ2-7	ASSSDSSYEQY
.	TRBV28	TRBJ2-1	ASSTAGQGAFNEQF
.	TRBV2	TRBJ2-6	ASRTGQGSGANVLT